This passage covers 3 T cell receptor beta chains from one sample sequenced in a study of CD8+ T cells in alopecia areata. Described treatment: oral pan-JAK inhibitor, 5-10 mg twice daily. cDNA serving as the sequencing template came from extracted, reverse transcribed RNA. Generated by immunoSEQ multiplex PCR, the TCRdb table keeps only in-frame clones and is missing some. The table includes about 290,000 clones, about three fifths detected once. The sample was CD4+ T cells sorted from blood, taken at week 24, from a patient treated with tofacitinib. The source of these receptors is a human donor with alopecia areata.

The J gene is TRBJ1-6, the V gene TRBV25-1; perhaps TRBD1 as D (5 bases). Germline V gene lookup returns CDR1 MGHDK and CDR2 SYGVNS. Trimming shortened V by 1 base and J by 9 bases, and 16 bases separated the two germline ends. The length of the CDR3 is 16 residues. CDR3 DNA: TGTGCCAGCAGTGAATCAGGTCTGGCAGGGAGTTCACCCCTCCACTTT. Translation gives CASSESGLAGSSPLHF.

This clone was counted at least ten times. The chain uses TRBV2 and TRBJ1-2; TRBD1 is a possible D gene (5 bases). The length of the CDR3 is 14 residues. In germline, CDR1 is SNHLY, CDR2 FYNNEI. Between the trimmed V and J ends, which lost 6 bases and 6 bases, there was a span of 17 bases. DNA for the CDR3: TGTGCCAGCAGGTTGGCAGGGTTTTCGGATGGCTACACCTTC. Its protein is CASRLAGFSDGYTF.

The chain couples TRBV28 to TRBJ2-7, with D unclear. The CDR3 is 13 residues long. CDR1 and CDR2 (germline): MDHEN, SYDVKM. V was clipped by 7 bases and J by 0 bases, with 10 bases between them. The CDR3 DNA sequence: TGTGCCAGCAAATCTATGCGCTCCTACGAGCAGTACTTC. Translated, it gives CASKSMRSYEQYF.